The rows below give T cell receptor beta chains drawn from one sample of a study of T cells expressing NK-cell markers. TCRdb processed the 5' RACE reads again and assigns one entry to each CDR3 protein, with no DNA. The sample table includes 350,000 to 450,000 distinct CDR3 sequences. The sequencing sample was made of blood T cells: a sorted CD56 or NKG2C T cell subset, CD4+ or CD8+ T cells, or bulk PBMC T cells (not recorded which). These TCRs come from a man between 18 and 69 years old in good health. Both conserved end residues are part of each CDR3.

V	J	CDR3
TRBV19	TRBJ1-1	CASGTVNTEAFF
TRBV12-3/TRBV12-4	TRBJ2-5	CASRSLGGRETQYF
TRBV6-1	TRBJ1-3	CASRRNSQGNTIYF
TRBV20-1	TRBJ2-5	CSARDGVQNQETQYF
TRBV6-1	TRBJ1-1	CASSEHRGSTEAFF
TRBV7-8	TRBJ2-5	CASKSGTGGVETQYF
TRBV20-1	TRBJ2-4	CSAMRTSGGTKNIQYF
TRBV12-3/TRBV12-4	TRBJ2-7	CASSIERGTLVEQYF
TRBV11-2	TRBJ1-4	CASSLAGTGLEKLFF
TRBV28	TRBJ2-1	CASSLRYEQFF
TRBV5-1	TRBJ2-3	CASSLEIMAGVDTQYF
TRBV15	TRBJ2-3	CATSRGTSGGFPQYF
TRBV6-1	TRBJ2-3	CASTPGRSTDTQYF
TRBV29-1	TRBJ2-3	CSVEGDRASTDTQYF
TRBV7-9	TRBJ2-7	CASSLEPAVGAEQYF
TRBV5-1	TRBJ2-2	CASSFLLAGTTGELFF
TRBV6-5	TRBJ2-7	CASSYGWDLAGGSSYEQYF